This is a list of T cell receptor beta chains from one sample in a study of Graves' ophthalmopathy and Graves' hyperthyroidism. Using its own MiXCR run on the multiplex PCR reads, TCRdb lists one record per CDR3 protein. This sample yields some 370,000 distinct CDR3 sequences, of which roughly 17% are seen a single time; roughly 2.6% belongs to the top ten. Sequencing used peripheral blood. The receptors come from an adult woman with stable Graves' hyperthyroidism. CDR3s include the opening cysteine and the closing phenylalanine or tryptophan. Each record gives: V gene, clone size, J gene, D gene, CDR3 protein, CDR3 DNA. A D gene is named only where the DNA matches it firmly. Expanded clones are given a class, and other clones once, few, many or no size at all.

TRBV7-2	many	TRBJ2-5	-	CASSLTGPAGTQYF	TGTGCCAGCAGCTTAACAGGGCCAGCAGGGACCCAGTACTTC
TRBV7-2	many	TRBJ2-7	-	CASSRGTSLGEQYF	TGTGCCAGCAGCAGGGGGACCTCCCTGGGGGAGCAGTACTTC
TRBV20-1	many	TRBJ1-1	-	CSASPSWGGEAFF	TGCAGTGCTAGCCCCTCCTGGGGCGGCGAAGCTTTCTTT
TRBV28	many	TRBJ2-2	TRBD2	CASSSQWREGLAGELFF	TGTGCCAGCAGTTCCCAATGGCGGGAGGGCCTGGCCGGGGAGCTGTTTTTT
TRBV7-8	many	TRBJ2-2	-	CASRRGAGNTGELFF	TGTGCCAGCAGACGGGGGGCAGGGAACACCGGGGAGCTGTTTTTT
TRBV5-1	few	TRBJ1-1	-	CACSLSKGSDTEAFF	TGCGCCTGCAGCTTGTCGAAGGGGTCGGACACTGAAGCTTTCTTT
TRBV28	many	TRBJ2-7	-	CASSFTDYEQYF	TGTGCCAGCAGTTTCACGGATTACGAGCAGTACTTC
TRBV7-2	many	TRBJ1-1	TRBD1	CASSTDRVNTEAFF	TGTGCCAGCAGCACGGACAGGGTGAACACTGAAGCTTTCTTT
TRBV28	-	TRBJ2-2	TRBD2	CASIGTSGNPTNTGELFF	TGTGCCAGCATAGGGACTAGCGGGAATCCCACGAACACCGGGGAGCTGTTTTTT
TRBV12-3/TRBV12-4	many	TRBJ2-5	-	CASSSSGFEETQYF	TGTGCCAGCAGTTCCAGCGGCTTTGAGGAGACCCAGTACTTC
TRBV19	many	TRBJ1-5	TRBD1	CAAKGAGSNQPQHF	TGTGCCGCTAAGGGGGCGGGAAGCAATCAGCCCCAGCATTTT
TRBV7-9	-	TRBJ2-2	-	CASSPFSGNTGELFF	TGTGCCAGCAGCCCCTTTAGCGGGAACACCGGGGAGCTGTTTTTT
TRBV6-1	-	TRBJ1-5	-	CASSEGPITQPQHF	TGTGCCAGCAGTGAAGGCCCCATTACACAGCCCCAGCATTTT
TRBV19	-	TRBJ2-1	-	CASGESSYNEQFF	TGTGCCAGCGGGGAAAGCTCCTACAATGAGCAGTTCTTC
TRBV7-2	many	TRBJ1-1	TRBD1	CASSRWGQSNTEAFF	TGTGCCAGCAGCCGCTGGGGACAGTCGAACACTGAAGCTTTCTTT
TRBV5-1	many	TRBJ2-4	-	CASSSPGRAKNIQYF	TGCGCCAGCAGCTCTCCGGGCCGGGCCAAAAACATTCAGTACTTC
TRBV6-1	-	TRBJ1-1	TRBD1	CASTATGLIPEAFF	TGTGCCAGCACAGCGACAGGGCTAATTCCTGAAGCTTTCTTT
TRBV20-1	many	TRBJ1-6	TRBD1	CSGRTADGTGGLNSPLHF	TGCAGTGGCAGAACAGCTGACGGGACAGGGGGCCTGAATTCACCCCTCCACTTT
TRBV5-1	many	TRBJ1-2	-	CASSLDRANYGYTF	TGCGCCAGCAGCTTGGACAGGGCTAACTATGGCTACACCTTC
TRBV5-1	many	TRBJ2-2	TRBD1	CASSRTGPANTGELFF	TGCGCCAGCAGTCGGACAGGCCCCGCGAACACCGGGGAGCTGTTTTTT
TRBV6-1	many	TRBJ1-6	-	CASKPETSPQSPLHF	TGTGCCAGCAAGCCCGAAACCTCACCCCAATCACCCCTCCACTTT
TRBV6-4	many	TRBJ2-7	TRBD2	CASRDWTSGRKGNEQYF	TGTGCCAGCAGGGACTGGACTAGCGGGAGAAAAGGAAACGAGCAGTACTTC
TRBV27	many	TRBJ2-4	TRBD1	CASSLITGGIDIQYF	TGTGCCAGCAGTTTGATTACAGGGGGCATTGACATTCAGTACTTC
TRBV5-2	-	TRBJ1-5	-	CASSQQPGQGVSNQPQHF	TGCGCCAGCAGCCAACAACCCGGGCAGGGGGTTAGCAATCAGCCCCAGCATTTT
TRBV7-8	many	TRBJ2-7	TRBD1	CASSFTGTGLILSLPYEQYF	TGTGCCAGCAGCTTTACCGGGACAGGGTTGATTTTGTCGTTACCCTACGAGCAGTACTTC
TRBV19	many	TRBJ1-6	TRBD1	CASSAHRDRINSPLHF	TGTGCCAGTAGTGCTCATCGGGACAGGATAAATTCACCCCTCCACTTT
TRBV6-1	many	TRBJ1-1	-	CASSVKQSTNTEAFF	TGTGCCAGCAGTGTCAAACAGAGTACGAACACTGAAGCTTTCTTT
TRBV6-4	-	TRBJ1-3	-	CASSPMAGNTIYF	TGTGCCAGCAGCCCAATGGCTGGAAACACCATATATTTT
TRBV6-1	-	TRBJ2-7	-	CASSEESLEQYF	TGTGCCAGCAGTGAAGAGAGCCTCGAGCAGTACTTC
TRBV6-5	many	TRBJ2-1	TRBD2	CASSYPGGNEQFF	TGTGCCAGCAGTTACCCGGGGGGTAATGAGCAGTTCTTC
TRBV28	many	TRBJ2-7	-	CASSPLIHGAVPYEQYF	TGTGCCAGCAGTCCACTCATACACGGAGCGGTCCCATACGAGCAGTACTTC
TRBV27	few	TRBJ1-5	-	CASSLLMSDQPQHF	TGTGCCAGCAGTTTACTAATGTCGGATCAGCCCCAGCATTTT
TRBV19	many	TRBJ2-2	-	CASSTQEVTGELFF	TGTGCCAGTAGTACTCAAGAGGTAACCGGGGAGCTGTTTTTT
TRBV11-2	many	TRBJ2-7	TRBD1	CASSPLTGNYEQYF	TGTGCCAGCAGCCCCCTGACAGGGAACTACGAGCAGTACTTC
TRBV20-1	few	TRBJ1-1	-	CSARNGDLNTEAFF	TGCAGTGCTAGGAATGGGGACCTGAACACTGAAGCTTTCTTT
TRBV3-1	-	TRBJ2-5	TRBD2	CASSLLLAGAQETQYF	TGTGCCAGCAGCCTCCTATTAGCGGGAGCACAAGAGACCCAGTACTTC
TRBV12-3/TRBV12-4	many	TRBJ2-4	-	CASSLGRVAKNIQYF	TGTGCCAGCAGTTTGGGGCGGGTAGCCAAAAACATTCAGTACTTC
TRBV12-5	many	TRBJ1-1	-	CASGFSSGGPNTEAFF	TGTGCTAGTGGTTTCTCATCGGGAGGGCCCAACACTGAAGCTTTCTTT
TRBV6-5	many	TRBJ1-2	-	CASSYSVNRDISYGYTF	TGTGCCAGCAGTTACTCCGTCAACAGGGACATTTCCTATGGCTACACCTTC
TRBV3-1	many	TRBJ1-1	-	CASSQSLTDYTEAFF	TGTGCCAGCAGCCAAAGCTTGACGGACTACACTGAAGCTTTCTTT
TRBV20-1	-	TRBJ1-6	TRBD1	CSARVGGQVNSPLHF	TGCAGTGCTAGAGTGGGGGGACAGGTTAATTCACCCCTCCACTTT
TRBV6-5	many	TRBJ2-5	-	CASSYSRGGSTQYF	TGTGCCAGCAGTTACTCGAGAGGGGGGTCGACCCAGTACTTC